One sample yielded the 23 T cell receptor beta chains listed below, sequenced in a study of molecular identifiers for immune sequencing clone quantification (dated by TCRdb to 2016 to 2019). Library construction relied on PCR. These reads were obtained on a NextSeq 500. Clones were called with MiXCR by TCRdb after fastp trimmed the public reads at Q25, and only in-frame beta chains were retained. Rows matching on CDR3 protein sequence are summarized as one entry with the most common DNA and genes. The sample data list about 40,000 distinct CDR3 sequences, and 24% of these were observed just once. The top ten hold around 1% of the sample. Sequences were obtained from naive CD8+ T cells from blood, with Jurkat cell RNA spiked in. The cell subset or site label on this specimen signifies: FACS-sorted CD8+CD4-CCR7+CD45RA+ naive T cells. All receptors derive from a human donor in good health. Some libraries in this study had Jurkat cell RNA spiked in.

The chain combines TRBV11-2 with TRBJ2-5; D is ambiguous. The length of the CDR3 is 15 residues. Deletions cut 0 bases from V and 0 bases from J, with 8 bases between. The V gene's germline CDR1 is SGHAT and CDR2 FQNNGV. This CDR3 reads CASSLDPTYQETQYF. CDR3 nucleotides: TGTGCCAGCAGCTTAGATCCCACGTACCAAGAGACCCAGTACTTC.

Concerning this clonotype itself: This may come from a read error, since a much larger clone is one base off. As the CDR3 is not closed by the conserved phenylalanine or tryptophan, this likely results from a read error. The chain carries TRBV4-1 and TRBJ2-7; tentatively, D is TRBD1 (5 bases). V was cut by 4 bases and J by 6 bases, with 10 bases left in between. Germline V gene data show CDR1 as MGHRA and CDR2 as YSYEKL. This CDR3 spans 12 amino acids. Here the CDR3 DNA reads TGCGCCAGCAGCCCTGCAGGGATCGAGCAGTACCTC. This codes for CASSPAGIEQYL.

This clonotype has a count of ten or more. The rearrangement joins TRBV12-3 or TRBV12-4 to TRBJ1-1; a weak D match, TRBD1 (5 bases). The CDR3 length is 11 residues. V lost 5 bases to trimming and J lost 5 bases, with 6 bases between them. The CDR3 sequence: CASSGGTEAFF. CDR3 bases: TGTGCCAGCAGTGGGGGGACTGAAGCTTTCTTT.

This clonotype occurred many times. Here the CDR3 reads CASSPTFGSGELFF. CDR3 nucleotide sequence: TGTGCCAGCAGTCCAACGTTTGGGTCCGGGGAGCTGTTTTTT. V is TRBV6-5 and J is TRBJ2-2; D is uncertain. CDR1 is MNHEY, CDR2 SVGAGI, per germline. Trimming shortened V by 5 bases and J by 6 bases, and 13 bases separated the two germline ends. The CDR3 is 14 residues long.

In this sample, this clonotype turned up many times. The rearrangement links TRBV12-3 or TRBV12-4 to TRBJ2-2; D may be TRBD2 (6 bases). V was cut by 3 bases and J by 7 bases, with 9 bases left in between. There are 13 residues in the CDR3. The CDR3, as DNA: TGTGCCAGCAGTTTTGGGGGGTACGGGGAGCTGTTTTTT. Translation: CASSFGGYGELFF.

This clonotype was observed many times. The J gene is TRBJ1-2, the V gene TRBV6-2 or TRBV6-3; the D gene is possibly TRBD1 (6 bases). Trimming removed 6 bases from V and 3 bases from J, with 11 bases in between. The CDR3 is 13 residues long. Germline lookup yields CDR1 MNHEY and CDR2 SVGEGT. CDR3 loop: CASSQDSYYGYTF. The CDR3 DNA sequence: TGTGCCAGCAGCCAGGACAGCTACTATGGCTACACCTTC.

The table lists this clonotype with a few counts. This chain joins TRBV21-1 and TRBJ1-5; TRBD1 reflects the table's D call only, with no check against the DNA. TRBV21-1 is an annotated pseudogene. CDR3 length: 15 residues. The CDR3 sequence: CASSKARGKNQPQHF. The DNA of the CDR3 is TGTGCCAGCAGCAAAGCCAGGGGAAAAAATCAGCCCCAGCATTTT.

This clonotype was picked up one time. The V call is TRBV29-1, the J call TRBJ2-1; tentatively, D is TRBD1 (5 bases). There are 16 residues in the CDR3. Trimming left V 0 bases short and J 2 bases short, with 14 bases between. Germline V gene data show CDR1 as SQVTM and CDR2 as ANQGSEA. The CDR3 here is CSVEDLGQRPYNEQFF. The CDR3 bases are TGCAGCGTTGAAGATCTCGGACAAAGGCCCTACAATGAGCAGTTCTTC.

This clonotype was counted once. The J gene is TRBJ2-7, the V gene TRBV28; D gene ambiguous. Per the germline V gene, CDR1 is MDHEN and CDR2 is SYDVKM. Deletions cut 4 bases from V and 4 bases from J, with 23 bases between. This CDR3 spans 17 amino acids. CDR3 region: CASSSEGSERPLYEQYF. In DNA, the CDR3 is TGTGCCAGCAGTTCCGAAGGTTCGGAGAGACCCCTGTACGAGCAGTACTTC.

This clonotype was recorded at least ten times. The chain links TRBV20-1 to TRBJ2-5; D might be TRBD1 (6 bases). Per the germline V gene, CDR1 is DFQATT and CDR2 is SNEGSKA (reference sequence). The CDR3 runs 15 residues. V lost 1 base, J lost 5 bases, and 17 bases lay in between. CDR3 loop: CSARALAGVVETQYF. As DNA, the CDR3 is TGCAGTGCTAGAGCGTTGGCAGGGGTTGTGGAGACCCAGTACTTC.

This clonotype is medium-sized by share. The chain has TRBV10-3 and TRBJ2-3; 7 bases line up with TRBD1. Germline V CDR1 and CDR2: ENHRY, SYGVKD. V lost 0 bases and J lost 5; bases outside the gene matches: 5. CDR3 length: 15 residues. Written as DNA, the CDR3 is TGTGCCATCAGTGAGTCGAGGGGGCCAGAAGATACGCAGTATTTT. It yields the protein CAISESRGPEDTQYF.

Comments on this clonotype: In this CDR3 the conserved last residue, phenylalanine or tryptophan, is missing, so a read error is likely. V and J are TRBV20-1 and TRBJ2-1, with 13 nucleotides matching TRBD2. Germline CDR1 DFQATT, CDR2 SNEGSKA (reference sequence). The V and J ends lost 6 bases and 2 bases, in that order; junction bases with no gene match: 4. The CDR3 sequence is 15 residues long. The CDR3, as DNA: TGCAGTGCCGCGGGACTAGCGGGGACCTACAATGAGCAGTTCTTA. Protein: CSAAGLAGTYNEQFL.

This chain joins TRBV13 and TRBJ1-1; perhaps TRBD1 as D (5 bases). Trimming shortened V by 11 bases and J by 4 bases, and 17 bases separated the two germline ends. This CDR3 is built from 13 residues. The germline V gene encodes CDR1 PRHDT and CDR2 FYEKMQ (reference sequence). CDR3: CARAGGGPTEAFF. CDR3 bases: TGTGCCCGCGCGGGGGGGGGTCCCACTGAAGCTTTCTTT.

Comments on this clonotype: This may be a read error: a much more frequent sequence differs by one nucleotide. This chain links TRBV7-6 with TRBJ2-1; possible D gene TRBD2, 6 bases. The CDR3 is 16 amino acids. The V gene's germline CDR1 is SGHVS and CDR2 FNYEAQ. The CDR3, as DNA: TGTGCCAGCAGCTTAGAACTAGCTAACTCCCACAATGAGCAGTTCTTC. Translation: CASSLELANSHNEQFF.

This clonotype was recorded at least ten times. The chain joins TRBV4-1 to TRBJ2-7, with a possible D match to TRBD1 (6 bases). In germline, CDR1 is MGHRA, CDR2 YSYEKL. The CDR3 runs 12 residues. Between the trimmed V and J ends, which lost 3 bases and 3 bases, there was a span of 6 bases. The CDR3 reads CASSQTGYEQYF. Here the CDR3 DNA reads TGCGCCAGCAGCCAGACAGGCTACGAGCAGTACTTC.

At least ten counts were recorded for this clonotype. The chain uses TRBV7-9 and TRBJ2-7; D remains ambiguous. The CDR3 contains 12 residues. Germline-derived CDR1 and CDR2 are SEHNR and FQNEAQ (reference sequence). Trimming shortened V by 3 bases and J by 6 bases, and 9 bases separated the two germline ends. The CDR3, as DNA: TGTGCCAGCAGCTTGGCCGGCTCCGAGCAGTACTTC. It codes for CASSLAGSEQYF.

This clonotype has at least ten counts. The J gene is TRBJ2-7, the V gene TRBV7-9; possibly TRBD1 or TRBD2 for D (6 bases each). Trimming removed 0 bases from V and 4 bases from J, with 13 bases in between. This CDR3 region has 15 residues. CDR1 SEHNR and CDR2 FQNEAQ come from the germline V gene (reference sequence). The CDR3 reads CASSLALGGTYEQYF. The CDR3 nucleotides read TGTGCCAGCAGCTTAGCGCTGGGGGGCACATACGAGCAGTACTTC.

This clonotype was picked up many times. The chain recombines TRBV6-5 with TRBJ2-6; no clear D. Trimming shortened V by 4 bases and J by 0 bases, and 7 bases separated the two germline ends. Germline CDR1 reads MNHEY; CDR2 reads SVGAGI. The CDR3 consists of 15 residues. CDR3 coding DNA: TGTGCCAGCAGTTCCGACTTCTCTGGGGCCAACGTCCTGACTTTC. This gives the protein CASSSDFSGANVLTF.

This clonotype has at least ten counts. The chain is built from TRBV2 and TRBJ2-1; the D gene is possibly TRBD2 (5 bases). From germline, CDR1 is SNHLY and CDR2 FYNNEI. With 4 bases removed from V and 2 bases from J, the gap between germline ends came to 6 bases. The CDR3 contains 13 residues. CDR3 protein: CASSGETYNEQFF. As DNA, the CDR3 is TGTGCCAGCAGTGGGGAGACCTACAATGAGCAGTTCTTC.

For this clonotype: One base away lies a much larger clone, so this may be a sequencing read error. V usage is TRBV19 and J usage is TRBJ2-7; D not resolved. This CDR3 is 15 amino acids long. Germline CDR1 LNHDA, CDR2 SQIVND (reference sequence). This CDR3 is CASSTAIGARDEQHF. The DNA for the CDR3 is TGTGCCAGTAGTACAGCCATAGGTGCCAGAGACGAGCAGCACTTC.

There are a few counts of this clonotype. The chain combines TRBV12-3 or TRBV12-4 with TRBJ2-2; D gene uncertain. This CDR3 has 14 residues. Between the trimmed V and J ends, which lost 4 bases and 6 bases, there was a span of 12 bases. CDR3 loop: CASSSPFPSGELFF. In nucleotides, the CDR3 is TGTGCCAGCAGTTCCCCTTTCCCATCCGGGGAGCTGTTTTTT.

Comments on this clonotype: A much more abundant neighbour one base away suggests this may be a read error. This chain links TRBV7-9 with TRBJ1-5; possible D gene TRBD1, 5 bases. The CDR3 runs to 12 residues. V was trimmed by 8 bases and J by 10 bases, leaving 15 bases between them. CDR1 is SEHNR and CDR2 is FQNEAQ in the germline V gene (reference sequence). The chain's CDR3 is CASCSDSEPQHF. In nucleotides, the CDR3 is TGTGCCAGCTGCTCCGACAGTGAACCCCAGCATTTT.

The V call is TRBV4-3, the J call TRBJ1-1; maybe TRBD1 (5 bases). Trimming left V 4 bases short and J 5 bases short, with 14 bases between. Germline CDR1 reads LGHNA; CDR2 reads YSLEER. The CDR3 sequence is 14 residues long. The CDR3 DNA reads TGCGCCAGCAGCCCCACGCGTGGGGGTACTGAAGCTTTCTTT. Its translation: CASSPTRGGTEAFF.